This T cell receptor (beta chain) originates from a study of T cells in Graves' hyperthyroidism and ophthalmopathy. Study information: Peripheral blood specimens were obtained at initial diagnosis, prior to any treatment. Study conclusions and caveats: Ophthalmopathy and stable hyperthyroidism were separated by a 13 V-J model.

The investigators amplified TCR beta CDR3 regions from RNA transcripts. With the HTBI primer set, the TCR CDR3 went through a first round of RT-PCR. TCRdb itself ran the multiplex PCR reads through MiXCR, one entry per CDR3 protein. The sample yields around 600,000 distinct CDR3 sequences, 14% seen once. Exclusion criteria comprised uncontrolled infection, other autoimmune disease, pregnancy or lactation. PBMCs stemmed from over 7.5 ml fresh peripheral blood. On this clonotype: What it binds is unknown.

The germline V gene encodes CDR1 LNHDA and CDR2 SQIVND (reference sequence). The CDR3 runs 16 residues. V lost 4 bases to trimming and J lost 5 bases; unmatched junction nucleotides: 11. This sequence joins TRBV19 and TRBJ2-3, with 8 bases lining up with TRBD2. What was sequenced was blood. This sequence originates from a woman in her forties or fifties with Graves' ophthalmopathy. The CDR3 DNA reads TGTGCCAGTAGTACCGCCCCTAGCGGGTTATTAGATACGCAGTATTTT. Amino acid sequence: CASSTAPSGLLDTQYF.